Sequencing of this TCR beta chain was carried out in a study of beta chain features in type 1 diabetes. Study-level findings and limits: TCRB CDR3s were moderately but significantly shorter in Type 1 diabetes patients in all four CD4+ subsets. Researchers reported that naive, central memory and Treg TCRB repertoires appeared more similar in patients than in healthy donors.

A remark on this clone: Antigen specificity is unknown.

The study reverse transcribed the entire isolated RNA, so it sequenced expressed TCRB transcripts. TCRdb's table, derived via immunoSEQ multiplex PCR, lists solely in-frame clones and lacks some. The sample includes about 640,000 clones, approximately 13% of them seen just once. Isolation of CD4+ naive, central memory, regulatory and stem cell-like memory cells was achieved by sorting via CD45RO/CCR7/CD25/CD127/CD95/CD27. The TCR sequence derives from a man aged 30 to 39 with type 1 diabetes. Sequenced sample: naive CD4+ T cells from blood.

The CDR3 sequence is CASRVQGARIGELFF. As DNA, the CDR3 is TGTGCCAGCAGAGTACAGGGGGCAAGAATCGGGGAGCTGTTTTTT. The genes are TRBV7-2 and TRBJ2-2; the match to TRBD1 covers 9 bases. This CDR3 contains 15 residues. V lost 6 bases and J lost 7; bases outside the gene matches: 9. The germline gives CDR1 SGHTA, CDR2 FQGNSA.